This is a list of T cell receptor beta chains from one sample in a study of regulatory T cells in long-lasting Graves disease. TCRdb itself ran the multiplex PCR reads through MiXCR, one entry per CDR3 protein. The data contain 550,000 to 650,000 distinct CDR3 sequences, more than 15% of them singletons. Separately, the same data were catalogued under a study of T cells in Graves' hyperthyroidism and ophthalmopathy.

This sample comprised peripheral blood mononuclear cells (PBMCs), obtained at new diagnosis, from a patient treated with antithyroid drugs. These receptors were collected from a man aged 18 to 29 with Graves disease. The CDR3 runs from the conserved cysteine through the conserved F or W. D genes are given only for firm matches. Expanded clones are given a class, and other clones once, few, many or no size at all.

>TRBD1|many|TRBJ1-1|TRBV24-1
TGTGCCACCAGTGAAAGGCTGGGACAGGGGGCAAAGCGAAGCCTTAGAGCTTTCTTT
CATSERLGQGAKRSLRAFF
>-|-|TRBJ1-5|TRBV5-1
TGCGCCAGGCTGTGGGGCGATCAGCCCCAGCATTTT
CARLWGDQPQHF
>-|many|TRBJ2-3|TRBV7-3
TGTGCCAGCAGCCCTACATGGCCTCCAGCAACAGATACGCAGTATTTT
CASSPTWPPATDTQYF
>-|many|TRBJ2-5|TRBV5-5
TGTGCCAGCAGCTTGGTACTCGGTCCCCACCGGGAGACCCAGTACTTC
CASSLVLGPHRETQYF
>-|few|TRBJ2-7|TRBV10-1
TGCGCCAGCAGTGATGGCGGGTTCTCCGGCGAGCAGTACTTC
CASSDGGFSGEQYF
>-|many|TRBJ2-7|TRBV30
TGTGCCTGGACCTTGGGGGGATCGTCCTACGAGCAGTACTTC
CAWTLGGSSYEQYF
>-|-|TRBJ1-1|TRBV19
TGTGCCAGTAGTCCAAGGACCTGGGGCACTGAAGCTTTCTTT
CASSPRTWGTEAFF
>-|few|TRBJ1-4|TRBV6-5
TGTGCCAGCAGTTACTCGATCCGTGGAAATGAAAAACTGTTTTTT
CASSYSIRGNEKLFF
>TRBD1|-|TRBJ2-1|TRBV6-1
TGTGCCAGCACTGGCGGGACAGGGGGCTTTGAGCAGTTCTTC
CASTGGTGGFEQFF
>-|-|TRBJ2-5|TRBV18
TGTGCCAGCTCACCTCCCAAGATGAGGGGGGAGACCCAGTACTTC
CASSPPKMRGETQYF
>-|-|TRBJ2-7|TRBV18
TGTGCCAGCTCACTAGCCGTTTGGGACGAGCAGTACTTC
CASSLAVWDEQYF
>TRBD1|-|TRBJ1-3|TRBV30
TGTGCCTGGAGTAAGAGACAGGGGAACTCTGGAAACACCATATATTTT
CAWSKRQGNSGNTIYF
>-|-|TRBJ1-6|TRBV7-9
TGTGCCAGCAGCCTTCCGGGACACGATGATTCACCCCTCCACTTT
CASSLPGHDDSPLHF
>-|many|TRBJ1-1|TRBV30
TGTGCCTGGAGTGGGCAGGGTGGGAACACTGAAGCTTTCTTT
CAWSGQGGNTEAFF
>-|-|TRBJ2-3|TRBV13
TGTGCCAGCAGCTTAGAGGTGGTATCGGGAGATACGCAGTATTTT
CASSLEVVSGDTQYF
>TRBD1|-|TRBJ1-1|TRBV7-6
TGTGCCAGCAGCCCCCACAGGGGGCCTTACACTGAAGCTTTCTTT
CASSPHRGPYTEAFF
>TRBD2|many|TRBJ2-7|TRBV7-8
TGTGCCAGCAGCTTATCTAGCGGGAGCTCCTACGAGCAGTACTTC
CASSLSSGSSYEQYF
>-|-|TRBJ2-3|TRBV30
TGTGCCTGGACGTACGGGAGCGCTTCTAGCACAGATACGCAGTATTTT
CAWTYGSASSTDTQYF
>TRBD1|many|TRBJ1-1|TRBV18
TGTGCCAGCTCACCAATGGGACAGGGGACTGAAGCTTTCTTT
CASSPMGQGTEAFF
>TRBD1|-|TRBJ2-7|TRBV12-3/TRBV12-4
TGTGCCAGCATCCCGGGACAGGGGGGAGAGCAGTACTTC
CASIPGQGGEQYF
>TRBD1|many|TRBJ1-4|TRBV20-1
TGCAGTGCTGGACAGGGGATAGGGGAAAAACTGTTTTTT
CSAGQGIGEKLFF
>-|many|TRBJ1-1|TRBV12-3/TRBV12-4
TGTGCCAGCAGTTCTGGGTCTGAAGCTTTCTTT
CASSSGSEAFF
>-|-|TRBJ2-1|TRBV6-1
TGTGCCAGCAGTGAATTTCGTGTTGGGAGCGGCTACAATGAGCAGTTCTTC
CASSEFRVGSGYNEQFF
>-|many|TRBJ1-1|TRBV6-1
TGTGCCAGCAGTGAAACCCGAACAGCTCAGTCTAAATATACTGAAGCTTTCTTT
CASSETRTAQSKYTEAFF
>-|few|TRBJ2-7|TRBV3-1
TGTGCCAGCAGCCATTTATGGTCGGGAGCCGCCGAGCAGTACTTC
CASSHLWSGAAEQYF
>TRBD1|many|TRBJ2-7|TRBV20-1
TGCAGTGCTGGGACAGGGGGCTACGAGCAGTACTTC
CSAGTGGYEQYF
>-|many|TRBJ1-5|TRBV3-1
TGTGCCAGCAGCCAATGGCTGAGACAGCCCCAGCATTTT
CASSQWLRQPQHF
>-|many|TRBJ2-7|TRBV27
TGTGCCAGCAGTTTAGGGGGACTCTACGAGCAGTACTTC
CASSLGGLYEQYF
>-|many|TRBJ2-2|TRBV10-3
TGTGCCATCGCACCCCGGGTCCTAGGCGCCGGGGAGCTGTTTTTT
CAIAPRVLGAGELFF
>-|many|TRBJ2-5|TRBV7-9
TGTGCCAGCAGCCGACAGGATCAAGAGACCCAGTACTTC
CASSRQDQETQYF
>-|few|TRBJ2-5|TRBV20-1
TGCAGTGCTAGTTCCCCGTCCGACCGGGGGACCCAGTACTTC
CSASSPSDRGTQYF
>TRBD1|many|TRBJ2-5|TRBV3-1
TGTGCCAGCAGCCCTAAAGGGACAGGGGGTACAGAGACCCAGTACTTC
CASSPKGTGGTETQYF
>-|few|TRBJ2-7|TRBV5-5
TGTGCCAGCAGCTTGTACGTGGAGGGACTCGAGCAGTACTTC
CASSLYVEGLEQYF
>TRBD1|many|TRBJ2-3|TRBV28
TGTGCCAGCAGTCTCCCTTCGCAGGACAGGGCCACAGATACGCAGTATTTT
CASSLPSQDRATDTQYF
>-|-|TRBJ2-7|TRBV19
TGTGCCAGTAGTAACGGGAACTCCTACGAGCAGTACTTC
CASSNGNSYEQYF
>-|-|TRBJ1-4|TRBV27
TGTGCCAGCAGTTTCGACGGGGATTTTGCAACTAATGAAAAACTGTTTTTT
CASSFDGDFATNEKLFF
>-|many|TRBJ2-1|TRBV2
TGTGCCAGCGCAGGGGTAGACTACAATGAGCAGTTCTTC
CASAGVDYNEQFF
>-|many|TRBJ2-3|TRBV7-9
TGTGCCAGCAGCTTAGTGTCCGAGACGCAGTATTTT
CASSLVSETQYF
>TRBD2|-|TRBJ2-5|TRBV20-1
TGCAGTGCTAGAGATAGGAAGGGACTAGCGGAAAAGACCCAGCACTTC
CSARDRKGLAEKTQHF
>TRBD2|many|TRBJ2-7|TRBV20-1
TGCAGTGCTAGAGATTTGCTAGCGGGAGACCACGAGCAGTACTTC
CSARDLLAGDHEQYF
>TRBD1|few|TRBJ2-1|TRBV9
TGTGCCAGCAGCGCCCGGGACAGGGGAAATGAGCAGTTCTTC
CASSARDRGNEQFF
>-|many|TRBJ2-5|TRBV12-3/TRBV12-4
TGTGCCAGCAGTCCCCCATGGTTCCAAGAGACCCAGTACTTC
CASSPPWFQETQYF
>-|few|TRBJ2-3|TRBV30
TGTGCCTGGAGACCCAAAGGCACAGATACGCAGTATTTT
CAWRPKGTDTQYF
>TRBD1|many|TRBJ1-1|TRBV18
TGTGCCAGCTCACCTGGACAGGAGGGGACTGAAGCTTTCTTT
CASSPGQEGTEAFF
>-|few|TRBJ2-2|TRBV20-1
TGCAGTGCTAGACCCTTGGGGAGGACAGGGAACACCGGGGAGCTGTTTTTT
CSARPLGRTGNTGELFF
>-|many|TRBJ1-1|TRBV20-1
TGCAGTGCAAGGACGGATGAAGCTTTCTTT
CSARTDEAFF
>TRBD1|-|TRBJ1-5|TRBV2
TGTGCCAGCAACATGGACAGGGGTGGCAATCAGCCCCAGCATTTT
CASNMDRGGNQPQHF
>-|-|TRBJ2-4|TRBV30
TGTGCCTGGAGGGGGGTAGGACTGGCCAAAAACATTCAGTACTTC
CAWRGVGLAKNIQYF
>-|few|TRBJ2-7|TRBV29-1
TGCAGCGTTGAGGTTGACTACTACGAGCAGTACTTC
CSVEVDYYEQYF
>-|many|TRBJ2-1|TRBV7-2
TGTGCCAGAAACCACGAGAGCTCCTACAATGAGCAGTTCTTC
CARNHESSYNEQFF
>-|-|TRBJ2-7|TRBV27
TGTGCCAGCAGTTCGTTTAACCGAAGCTACGAGCAGTACTTC
CASSSFNRSYEQYF
>-|few|TRBJ2-5|TRBV29-1
TGCAGCGCCGCACCCCGACAGCAAGAGACCCAGTACTTC
CSAAPRQQETQYF
>-|-|TRBJ2-5|TRBV5-1
TGCGCCAGCAGCTTACAGGGAAGTCAAGAGACCCAGTACTTC
CASSLQGSQETQYF
>-|-|TRBJ1-4|TRBV5-1
TGCGCCAGCCGGAATGATCTTAATGAAAAACTGTTTTTT
CASRNDLNEKLFF
>TRBD1|-|TRBJ2-5|TRBV11-1
TGTGCCAGCAGCTTAGATCAGGGGGCAGAGACCCAGTACTTC
CASSLDQGAETQYF
>-|many|TRBJ2-5|TRBV12-3/TRBV12-4
TGTGCCAGCAGTCAGCCTCCGGGACGGCCGGGGACCCAGTACTTC
CASSQPPGRPGTQYF
>-|many|TRBJ2-7|TRBV12-3/TRBV12-4
TGTGCCAGCAGTTTAGGAAAAGGACAGTACTACGAGCAGTACTTC
CASSLGKGQYYEQYF
>-|-|TRBJ1-3|TRBV29-1
TGCAGCGTTGGCTTCGGGGCAGGGCTTGGAAACACCATATATTTT
CSVGFGAGLGNTIYF
>-|-|TRBJ2-7|TRBV6-5
TGTGCCAGCAGTTACTCACGCAGGGGAGGGTCCTACGAGCAGTACTTC
CASSYSRRGGSYEQYF